This T cell receptor beta chain was recorded in a study of CD8+CD57+ T cells in acquired aplastic anemia. Those patients picked for sequencing had displayed CD8+CD57+ cell expansion on flow cytometry. The CDR3 is made up of 11 amino acids. Germline-derived CDR1 and CDR2 are DFQATT and SNEGSKA (reference sequence). V shed 6 bases and J shed 6 bases, with 11 bases lying between them. According to the study, genomic DNA was the template for TCR beta VDJ and CDR3 profiling. TCRdb analysed the reads with MiXCR anew, one entry per CDR3 protein. The table shows about 160,000 distinct CDR3 sequences, with roughly two thirds occurring only once.

The sequence came from a human donor with aplastic anemia. Specimen: sorted CD4+, CD8+, or CD8+CD57+ T cells (not recorded which) from PBMCs. V gene TRBV20-1 combines with J gene TRBJ1-2; D unclear. The CDR3 reads CSAGEEDGYTF. CDR3 coding DNA: TGCAGTGCCGGAGAGGAGGATGGCTACACCTTC.